Shown below are 27 T cell receptor beta chains from a single sample sequenced in a study of long-term antiretroviral therapy in people with HIV. immunoSEQ v3.0 was run at survey level. Only in-frame clones appear in the TCRdb table, and some are missing; sequencing was by immunoSEQ multiplex PCR. The data show around 21,000 clones, around 86% seen once. Sequenced here: unsorted PBMCs, sampled 0.1 years before starting antiretroviral therapy. The receptors here all came from a man in his forties or fifties with HIV.

The V and J genes are TRBV2 and TRBJ2-1, with 13 bases aligning to TRBD2. The ends lost 6 bases at V and 3 bases at J; junction bases unmatched: 8. Germline CDR1 SNHLY, CDR2 FYNNEI. The CDR3 contains 17 residues. The CDR3 loop is CASRGGTSGTGYNEQFF. DNA of the CDR3: TGTGCCAGCAGGGGTGGGACTAGCGGGACAGGCTACAATGAGCAGTTCTTC.

The chain combines TRBV7-8 with TRBJ1-5, with D perhaps TRBD1 (6 bases). In germline, CDR1 is SGHVS, CDR2 FQNEAQ. This CDR3 is 15 amino acids long. With 5 bases removed from V and 0 bases from J, the gap between germline ends came to 11 bases. The CDR3 protein is CASSRWTVSNQPQHF. CDR3 coding DNA: TGTGCCAGCAGCCGTTGGACAGTTAGCAATCAGCCCCAGCATTTT. Full variable domain (missing parts from reference TRBV7-8 and TRBJ1-5): GAGVSQSPRYKVAKRGQDVALRCDPISGHVSLFWYQQALGQGPEFLTYFQNEAQLDKSGLPSDRFFAERPEGSVSTLKIQRTQQEDSAVYLCASSRWTVSNQPQHFGDGTRLSIL.

The chain recombines TRBV7-2 with TRBJ2-7; 7 bases fit TRBD2. Germline lookup yields CDR1 SGHTA and CDR2 FQGNSA. V trimming: 5 bases; J trimming: 2 bases; junction bases outside the gene matches: 12. The CDR3 runs to 16 residues. The DNA for the CDR3 is TGTGCCAGCAGCCAATACGGAGCGGGGACCCCCTACGAGCAGTACTTC. As protein: CASSQYGAGTPYEQYF.

The chain couples TRBV7-9 to TRBJ1-2; tentatively, D is TRBD1 (6 bases). The CDR3 length is 13 residues. V lost 4 bases to trimming and J lost 7 bases, with 13 bases between them. Germline CDR1 reads SEHNR; CDR2 reads FQNEAQ (reference sequence). The CDR3 DNA reads as TGTGCCAGCAGCTCCGGGGGCGCGGGTGGCTACACCTTC. This codes for CASSSGGAGGYTF.

This chain joins TRBV5-4 and TRBJ2-2; 7 nucleotides agree with TRBD1. The CDR3 spans 15 residues. Germline V gives CDR1 SGHNT, CDR2 YYREEE (reference sequence). V was pared by 4 bases and J by 3 bases, with 6 bases of the junction left unmatched. The CDR3 region is CASSPGQRDTGELFF. CDR3 DNA sequence: TGTGCCAGCAGCCCGGGACAGAGAGACACCGGGGAGCTGTTTTTT.

The chain employs TRBV29-1 and TRBJ2-5, with 13 bases aligning to TRBD2. V trimming: 4 bases; J trimming: 4 bases; junction bases outside the gene matches: 6. This CDR3 has 15 residues. From germline, CDR1 is SQVTM and CDR2 ANQGSEA. CDR3 DNA: TGCAGCGTTGGAAAAGGACTAGCGGGAGCAGAGACCCAGTACTTC. Protein: CSVGKGLAGAETQYF.

CDR3 DNA: TGTGCCAGCAGCCAGAAGTACAATGAGCAGTTCTTC. Translating gives CASSQKYNEQFF. The chain carries TRBV7-2 and TRBJ2-1; D call uncertain. The CDR3 covers 12 residues. Trimming took 5 bases from V and 4 from J, leaving 6 bases between them. The germline gives CDR1 SGHTA, CDR2 FQGNSA.

The CDR3 nucleotides are TGTGCCAGCAGTTCCCAAGGACAGGGACACTATGGCTACACCTTC. Its translation: CASSSQGQGHYGYTF. V usage is TRBV6-5 and J usage is TRBJ1-2; TRBD1 aligns across 8 bases. V lost 4 bases, J lost 3 bases, and 7 bases stayed unmatched. Germline CDR1 and CDR2: MNHEY and SVGAGI. This CDR3 contains 15 residues.

In regard to this clone: Other DNA sequences in this specimen translate into the identical CDR3. This rearrangement joins TRBV27 to TRBJ1-2; a possible D gene is TRBD1 (5 bases). Germline V lookup: CDR1 MNHEY, CDR2 SMNVEV (reference sequence). The CDR3 sequence is 13 residues long. Trimming removed 5 bases at V and 2 bases at J, with 9 bases between. Written as DNA, the CDR3 is TGTGCCAGCAGTGACGGGACGAACTATGGCTACACCTTC. This sequence encodes CASSDGTNYGYTF.

The chain links TRBV2 to TRBJ2-5; D unresolved. The CDR3 is made up of 12 amino acids. The germline V and J ends were trimmed by 6 bases and 5 bases, with 10 bases remaining between them. Germline V lookup: CDR1 SNHLY, CDR2 FYNNEI. CDR3 sequence: CASSQLQETQYF. The CDR3 DNA is TGTGCCAGCAGCCAGCTCCAGGAGACCCAGTACTTC.

The genes are TRBV27 and TRBJ2-6, with D perhaps being TRBD1 or TRBD2 (6 bases each). CDR3 length equals 17 residues. Trimming shortened V by 7 bases and J by 2 bases, and 18 bases separated the two germline ends. Germline loops: CDR1 MNHEY, CDR2 SMNVEV (reference sequence). The CDR3 loop is CASKGIGGLPGANVLTF. CDR3 bases: TGTGCCAGCAAGGGGATAGGGGGACTGCCTGGGGCCAACGTCCTGACTTTC.

This rearrangement joins TRBV14 to TRBJ1-4; D is unresolved. CDR3 length equals 14 residues. In germline, CDR1 is SGHDN, CDR2 FVKESK. V lost 1 base, J lost 3 bases, and 6 bases lay in between. The CDR3 nucleotides are TGTGCCAGCAGCCAAGGGGGAGCTAATGAAAAACTGTTTTTT. Translated: CASSQGGANEKLFF.

This clone was observed a single time. CDR3 region: CASSLVSHEQFF. The DNA for the CDR3 is TGTGCCAGCAGCTTAGTGTCCCATGAGCAGTTCTTC. The J gene is TRBJ2-1, the V gene TRBV11-2; D gene ambiguous. V lost 1 base and J 8 bases, leaving 6 bases between the germline ends. The germline V gene encodes CDR1 SGHAT and CDR2 FQNNGV. There are 12 residues in the CDR3.

The chain joins TRBV5-1 to TRBJ1-3; maybe TRBD1 (6 bases). The CDR3 extends over 13 amino acids. Deletions cut 5 bases from V and 8 bases from J, with 14 bases between. Germline assignment: CDR1 SGHRS and CDR2 YFSETQ. This CDR3 is CASRPLEGDTIYF. The CDR3 coding sequence is TGCGCCAGCAGACCACTCGAGGGGGACACCATATATTTT.

The chain recombines TRBV7-6 with TRBJ2-1; TRBD2 is a possible D gene (5 bases). The V gene lost 0 bases and the J gene lost 6 bases, with 15 bases spanning the gap. The CDR3 loop spans 16 amino acids. Germline-derived CDR1 and CDR2 are SGHVS and FNYEAQ. The CDR3 here is CASSLARAGGRNEQFF. CDR3 nucleotides: TGTGCCAGCAGCTTAGCTCGGGCAGGAGGCCGCAATGAGCAGTTCTTC.

The gene calls are TRBV29-1 and TRBJ1-1; weak D call: TRBD1 (5 bases). The CDR3 is 12 residues long. The ends were cut back, 1 base at V and 7 bases at J, with 10 bases in the middle. Germline V gives CDR1 SQVTM, CDR2 ANQGSEA. This CDR3 reads CSVEAGRGEAFF. CDR3 nucleotide sequence: TGCAGCGTTGAAGCGGGACGGGGTGAAGCTTTCTTT.

CDR3 region: CASREDRGLFETQYF. The CDR3 nucleotides are TGTGCCAGCAGGGAGGACAGGGGGCTTTTTGAGACCCAGTACTTC. J is TRBJ2-5 and V is TRBV5-4; 11 bases agree with TRBD1. V trimming: 5 bases; J trimming: 5 bases; junction bases outside the gene matches: 8. The V gene's germline CDR1 is SGHNT and CDR2 YYREEE (reference sequence). This CDR3 comprises 15 residues.

CDR3 residues: CASSDPASSGSIYNEQFF. The CDR3 nucleotides are TGTGCCAGCAGTGACCCGGCGTCTAGCGGGAGTATTTACAATGAGCAGTTCTTC. The rearrangement links TRBV2 to TRBJ2-1, with TRBD2 matching 10 bases. CDR1 is SNHLY and CDR2 is FYNNEI in the germline V gene. The CDR3 length is 18 residues. V dropped 3 bases and J dropped 4; count of bases not matched to a gene: 12. The whole variable domain, filled in from reference TRBV2 and TRBJ2-1, reads EPEVTQTPSHQVTQMGQEVILRCVPISNHLYFYWYRQILGQKVEFLVSFYNNEISEKSEIFDDQFSVERPDGSNFTLKIRSTKLEDSAMYFCASSDPASSGSIYNEQFFGPGTRLTVL.

The chain combines TRBV2 with TRBJ2-1; 9 bases are shared with TRBD1. Trimming cost V 0 bases and J 6 bases; bases outside gene matches: 6. This CDR3 is built from 16 residues. Germline-derived CDR1 and CDR2 are SNHLY and FYNNEI. The CDR3 region is CASSEATGGRGNEQFF. As DNA, the CDR3 is TGTGCCAGCAGTGAAGCGACAGGGGGTAGGGGCAATGAGCAGTTCTTC.

This rearrangement joins TRBV29-1 to TRBJ2-1; TRBD2 matches 8 bases. This CDR3 has 14 residues. From germline, CDR1 is SQVTM and CDR2 ANQGSEA. J gave up 5 bases and V 5 bases, and 8 bases lay outside the gene matches. The CDR3 DNA sequence: TGCAGCGTTCAAAGCGGGGGCCGCCACAATGAGCAGTTCTTC. It yields the protein CSVQSGGRHNEQFF.

The rearrangement uses TRBV29-1 and TRBJ2-1, with 11 bases identical to TRBD2. CDR1 and CDR2 from the germline V gene are SQVTM and ANQGSEA. The trim removed 6 bases at V and 2 bases at J, leaving 9 bases unmatched. The CDR3 covers 16 residues. This CDR3 is CSVAGTSGLPYNEQFF. The DNA for the CDR3 is TGCAGCGTGGCCGGGACTAGCGGCCTTCCCTACAATGAGCAGTTCTTC.

The chain combines TRBV10-3 with TRBJ1-1, with D uncertain. This CDR3 contains 14 residues. Germline V gene lookup returns CDR1 ENHRY and CDR2 SYGVKD. V was pared by 3 bases and J by 1 base, with 9 bases between. The CDR3 is CAISEPGQNTEAFF. CDR3 coding DNA: TGTGCCATCAGTGAACCGGGCCAGAACACTGAAGCTTTCTTT.

This chain joins TRBV9 and TRBJ1-1, with D possibly matching TRBD1 (5 bases). The CDR3 consists of 15 residues. The germline CDR1 and CDR2 sequences are SGDLS and YYNGEE. V was pared by 4 bases and J by 0 bases, with 13 bases between. The CDR3 nucleotides are TGTGCCAGCAGCCCTTCGGGACGGATGAACACTGAAGCTTTCTTT. Its protein product is CASSPSGRMNTEAFF.

The V and J genes are TRBV5-1 and TRBJ2-7; TRBD2 aligns across 13 bases. V dropped 4 bases and J dropped 5; count of bases not matched to a gene: 9. This CDR3 spans 16 amino acids. In germline, CDR1 is SGHRS, CDR2 YFSETQ. This CDR3 reads CASSVGTSGVQDEQYF. The CDR3 coding sequence is TGCGCCAGCAGCGTCGGGACTAGCGGGGTTCAGGACGAGCAGTACTTC. Full variable domain (rest looked up from reference TRBV5-1 and TRBJ2-7): KAGVTQTPRYLIKTRGQQVTLSCSPISGHRSVSWYQQTPGQGLQFLFEYFSETQRNKGNFPGRFSGRQFSNSRSEMNVSTLELGDSALYLCASSVGTSGVQDEQYFGPGTRLTVT.

The chain carries TRBV27 and TRBJ2-5; D is undetermined. The V and J ends lost 0 bases and 2 bases respectively, with 13 bases between them. The germline V gene encodes CDR1 MNHEY and CDR2 SMNVEV (reference sequence). The CDR3 totals 16 residues. The DNA for the CDR3 is TGTGCCAGCAGTTTATCTTGGCCCCCCTTACAAGAGACCCAGTACTTC. This translates into CASSLSWPPLQETQYF.

The genes are TRBV5-1 and TRBJ2-7; 9 nucleotides match TRBD1. CDR1 is SGHRS, CDR2 YFSETQ, per germline. The ends lost 3 bases at V and 2 bases at J; junction bases unmatched: 3. The CDR3 has 14 residues. The CDR3 region is CASSWGQGTYEQYF. DNA for the CDR3: TGCGCCAGCAGCTGGGGACAGGGTACCTACGAGCAGTACTTC.

This rearrangement joins TRBV9 to TRBJ2-7; 9 bases line up with TRBD1. The CDR3 covers 17 residues. Germline V gives CDR1 SGDLS, CDR2 YYNGEE. J gave up 3 bases and V 5 bases, and 15 bases lay outside the gene matches. The CDR3 DNA reads TGTGCCAGCAGTGCGGGCATACAGGGGGCGCGGGGCTACGAGCAGTACTTC. Translation: CASSAGIQGARGYEQYF.